A selection of T cell receptor beta chains follows, all from one sample in a study of control samples from healthy donors and cancer patients. Sequencing was performed with immunoSEQ multiplex PCR; in TCRdb, only in-frame clones are kept and a portion is missing. The repertoire holds roughly 100,000 clones, with roughly 89% as singletons. The sequencing input was blood. The receptors come from a human donor in good health. The donor label of this sample is uncertain. The CDR3 runs from the conserved cysteine through the conserved F or W. A D gene is named only where the DNA matches it firmly. The size field is filled for only some rows; it gives once, few, many or a size class.

j_gene	abundance	len	v_gene	d_gene	CDR3aa	CDR3nt
TRBJ2-3	NA	16	TRBV24-1	TRBD1	CATSDPGQAYTDTQYF	TGTGCCACCAGTGACCCGGGACAGGCTTACACAGATACGCAGTATTTT
TRBJ1-5	NA	14	TRBV27	NA	CASSPNYRNQPQHF	TGTGCCAGCAGTCCCAACTACAGGAATCAGCCCCAGCATTTT
TRBJ2-7	NA	13	TRBV6-6	NA	CASSPTVTYEQYF	TGTGCCAGCAGTCCTACAGTGACCTACGAGCAGTACTTC
TRBJ1-3	NA	14	TRBV12-5	TRBD1	CASGEWDRGNTIYF	TGTGCTAGTGGGGAATGGGACAGAGGAAACACCATATATTTT
TRBJ1-4	NA	11	TRBV20-1	NA	CSGDLGGKLFF	TGCAGTGGGGATTTGGGGGGAAAACTGTTTTTT
TRBJ2-2	NA	16	TRBV18	TRBD2	CASSPPGLPNTGELFF	TGTGCCAGCTCCCCCCCGGGACTACCGAACACCGGGGAGCTGTTTTTT
TRBJ2-7	NA	14	TRBV6-1	NA	CASSEWDGSYEQYF	TGTGCCAGCAGTGAATGGGACGGCTCCTACGAGCAGTACTTC
TRBJ1-1	NA	15	TRBV7-9	TRBD1	CASSPRTGFSTEAFF	TGTGCCAGCAGCCCCCGGACAGGGTTTAGCACTGAAGCTTTCTTT
TRBJ1-3	NA	13	TRBV10-3	NA	CAISELLGNTIYF	TGTGCCATCAGTGAACTGCTGGGAAACACCATATATTTT
TRBJ1-3	once	16	TRBV25-1	NA	CASSSDPRTGRNTIYF	TGTGCCAGCAGTTCCGACCCCCGAACAGGGAGAAACACCATATATTTT
TRBJ1-6	once	15	TRBV27	TRBD1	CASSREQGNNSPLHF	TGTGCCAGCAGCCGGGAACAGGGGAATAATTCACCCCTCCACTTT
TRBJ1-6	NA	14	TRBV6-5	NA	CASSKRGYNSPLHF	TGTGCCAGCAGTAAGAGGGGTTATAATTCACCCCTCCACTTT
TRBJ2-2	NA	13	TRBV14	NA	CASSQVNTGELFF	TGTGCCAGCAGCCAGGTGAACACCGGGGAGCTGTTTTTT
TRBJ1-2	NA	14	TRBV5-1	TRBD1	CASSLVGTDYGYTF	TGCGCCAGCAGCTTGGTAGGGACAGACTATGGCTACACCTTC
TRBJ1-4	NA	15	TRBV5-1	NA	CASSLQGATNEKLFF	TGCGCCAGCAGCTTGCAGGGAGCAACTAATGAAAAACTGTTTTTT
TRBJ2-7	NA	15	TRBV24-1	TRBD1	CATSDPGQGVYEQYF	TGTGCCACCAGTGATCCGGGACAGGGCGTCTACGAGCAGTACTTC
TRBJ2-1	NA	11	TRBV9	NA	CASGIYNEQFF	TGTGCCAGCGGGATCTACAATGAGCAGTTCTTC
TRBJ2-2	NA	16	TRBV11-2	NA	CASSLRSRRRTGELFF	TGTGCCAGCAGCTTAAGAAGCCGTCGGCGGACCGGGGAGCTGTTTTTT
TRBJ1-1	NA	13	TRBV6-4	NA	CASRDTPNTEAFF	TGTGCCAGTAGGGACACCCCGAACACTGAAGCTTTCTTT
TRBJ1-1	NA	13	TRBV4-2	TRBD1	CASSQKTGTEAFF	TGTGCCAGCAGCCAAAAGACAGGGACTGAAGCTTTCTTT
TRBJ1-5	NA	15	TRBV3-1/TRBV3-2	TRBD1	CASSQGTGVGQPQHF	TGTGCCAGCAGCCAAGGCACAGGGGTCGGCCAGCCCCAGCATTTT
TRBJ1-6	NA	14	TRBV7-9	NA	CASSWDPGNSPLHF	TGTGCCAGCAGCTGGGACCCAGGGAATTCACCCCTCCACTTT
TRBJ2-7	NA	15	TRBV29-1	TRBD1	CSVALTHRGAYEQYF	TGCAGCGTTGCCCTGACTCACAGGGGTGCCTACGAGCAGTACTTC
TRBJ1-1	few	12	TRBV19	NA	CASSHGQSEAFF	TGTGCCAGTAGCCACGGACAGAGTGAAGCTTTCTTT
TRBJ2-2	once	13	TRBV5-1	NA	CASRGDNTGELFF	TGCGCCAGCAGAGGGGATAACACCGGGGAGCTGTTTTTT
TRBJ2-7	few	14	TRBV6-5	TRBD1	CASGGTGYDYEQYF	TGTGCCAGCGGCGGGACAGGATATGACTACGAGCAGTACTTC
TRBJ2-1	NA	14	TRBV11-3	NA	CASSQDGRGDEQFF	TGTGCCAGCAGTCAAGACGGGCGTGGGGATGAGCAGTTCTTC
TRBJ2-1	NA	12	TRBV6-6	NA	CASSYSYNEQFF	TGTGCCAGCAGTTACTCGTACAATGAGCAGTTCTTC
TRBJ1-5	NA	18	TRBV19	NA	CASRTQGNAIYSNQPQHF	TGTGCCAGTAGAACCCAGGGAAACGCCATCTATAGCAATCAGCCCCAGCATTTT
TRBJ1-2	NA	15	TRBV28	TRBD1	CASSPQTGGGWGYTF	TGTGCCAGCAGTCCCCAGACAGGGGGCGGCTGGGGCTACACCTTC
TRBJ1-5	NA	16	TRBV19	TRBD1	CASSTSTGGRNQPQHF	TGTGCCAGTAGTACGTCGACAGGGGGCCGTAATCAGCCCCAGCATTTT
TRBJ2-2	NA	14	TRBV27	NA	CASSFGLGPGELFF	TGTGCCAGCTCGTTCGGGTTGGGGCCCGGGGAGCTGTTTTTT
TRBJ2-7	NA	13	TRBV5-1	NA	CASSLGDVYEQYF	TGCGCCAGCAGCTTGGGGGACGTCTACGAGCAGTACTTC
TRBJ2-5	NA	13	TRBV30	TRBD2	CAHRSLAEETQYF	TGTGCCCATCGGAGTCTAGCGGAAGAGACCCAGTACTTC
TRBJ1-1	NA	12	TRBV5-8	NA	CASSFVPTEAFF	TGTGCCAGCAGCTTTGTTCCGACTGAAGCTTTCTTT
TRBJ2-5	NA	12	TRBV15	NA	CATGKKEKTQYF	TGTGCCACCGGAAAAAAAGAAAAGACCCAGTACTTC
TRBJ1-2	NA	17	TRBV14	NA	CASSQSLGRGTDYGYTF	TGTGCCAGCAGCCAATCATTAGGACGGGGCACGGACTATGGCTACACCTTC
TRBJ1-5	once	15	TRBV20-1	NA	CSASGPGEERQPQHF	TGCAGTGCTAGTGGGCCAGGGGAAGAGCGTCAGCCCCAGCATTTT
TRBJ1-1	NA	14	TRBV5-1	NA	CASSADGINTEAFF	TGCGCCAGCAGCGCCGACGGTATCAACACTGAAGCTTTCTTT
TRBJ2-3	few	18	TRBV3-1/TRBV3-2	NA	CASSQGRIASNIADTQYF	TGTGCCAGCAGCCAAGGTAGGATTGCGAGTAATATTGCAGATACGCAGTATTTT
TRBJ2-1	NA	14	TRBV11-2	NA	CASSLIPEVHEQFF	TGTGCCAGCAGCTTAATTCCGGAAGTGCATGAGCAGTTCTTC
TRBJ1-5	NA	15	TRBV5-1	NA	CASSSTGLGGQPQHF	TGCGCCAGCAGCTCTACAGGGCTGGGGGGTCAGCCCCAGCATTTT
TRBJ2-7	NA	14	TRBV6-6	TRBD1	CASSAGTGVYEQYF	TGTGCCAGCAGTGCCGGGACAGGGGTTTACGAGCAGTACTTC
TRBJ1-2	NA	14	TRBV2	TRBD1	CASREDRAVYGYTF	TGTGCCAGCAGAGAGGACAGGGCCGTTTATGGCTACACCTTC
TRBJ1-1	NA	14	TRBV10-3	TRBD1	CAISAQGVETEAFF	TGTGCCATCAGTGCACAGGGGGTTGAGACTGAAGCTTTCTTT
TRBJ2-6	NA	15	TRBV14	NA	CASSWGGAGANVLTF	TGTGCCAGCAGTTGGGGGGGCGCTGGGGCCAACGTCCTGACTTTC
TRBJ2-2	NA	14	TRBV19	NA	CASSIGVNTGELFF	TGTGCCAGTAGTATTGGTGTGAACACCGGGGAGCTGTTTTTT
TRBJ2-3	NA	15	TRBV6-5	TRBD2	CASSSQRGSTDTQYF	TGTGCCAGCTCTTCCCAGCGGGGCTCCACAGATACGCAGTATTTT
TRBJ2-5	NA	13	TRBV27	NA	CASRTQTQETQYF	TGTGCCAGCAGGACACAGACCCAAGAGACCCAGTACTTC
TRBJ1-1	NA	16	TRBV5-5	NA	CASSLPQELLNTEAFF	TGTGCCAGCAGCTTGCCCCAGGAACTCCTGAACACTGAAGCTTTCTTT
TRBJ1-2	NA	12	TRBV15	NA	CATSRYGDGYTF	TGTGCCACCAGCAGGTACGGAGATGGCTACACCTTC
TRBJ2-5	few	13	TRBV7-9	NA	CASSLVAVWTQYF	TGTGCCAGCAGCTTAGTGGCTGTTTGGACCCAGTACTTC
TRBJ1-3	NA	15	TRBV3-1/TRBV3-2	NA	CASSPYRASGNTIYF	TGTGCCAGCAGCCCCTACAGGGCCTCTGGAAACACCATATATTTT